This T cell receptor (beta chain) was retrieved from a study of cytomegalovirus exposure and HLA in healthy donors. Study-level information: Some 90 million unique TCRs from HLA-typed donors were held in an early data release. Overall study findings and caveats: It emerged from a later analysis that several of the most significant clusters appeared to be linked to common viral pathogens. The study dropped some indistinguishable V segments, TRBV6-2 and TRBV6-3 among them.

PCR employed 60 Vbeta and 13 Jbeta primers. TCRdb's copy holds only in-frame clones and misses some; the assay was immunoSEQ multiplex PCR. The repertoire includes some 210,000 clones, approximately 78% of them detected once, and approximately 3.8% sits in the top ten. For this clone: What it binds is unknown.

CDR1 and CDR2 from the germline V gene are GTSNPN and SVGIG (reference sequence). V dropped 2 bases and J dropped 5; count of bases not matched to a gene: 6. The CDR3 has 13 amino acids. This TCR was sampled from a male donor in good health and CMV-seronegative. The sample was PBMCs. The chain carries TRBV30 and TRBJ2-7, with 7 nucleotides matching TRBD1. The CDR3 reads CAWSPTGSNEQYF. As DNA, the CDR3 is TGTGCCTGGAGTCCGACAGGGTCCAACGAGCAGTACTTC.